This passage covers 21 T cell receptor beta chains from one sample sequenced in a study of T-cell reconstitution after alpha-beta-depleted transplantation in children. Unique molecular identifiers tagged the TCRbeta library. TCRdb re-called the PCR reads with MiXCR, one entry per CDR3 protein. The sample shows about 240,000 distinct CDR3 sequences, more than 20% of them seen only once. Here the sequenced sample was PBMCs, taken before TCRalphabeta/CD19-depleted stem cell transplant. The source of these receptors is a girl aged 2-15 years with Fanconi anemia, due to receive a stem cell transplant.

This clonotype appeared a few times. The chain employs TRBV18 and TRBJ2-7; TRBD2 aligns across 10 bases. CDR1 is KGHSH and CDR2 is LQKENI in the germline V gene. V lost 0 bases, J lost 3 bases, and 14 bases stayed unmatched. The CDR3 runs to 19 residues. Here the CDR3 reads CASSPPFRASGRGFYEQYF. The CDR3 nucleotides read TGTGCCAGCTCACCACCTTTTAGGGCTAGCGGGAGAGGTTTCTACGAGCAGTACTTC.

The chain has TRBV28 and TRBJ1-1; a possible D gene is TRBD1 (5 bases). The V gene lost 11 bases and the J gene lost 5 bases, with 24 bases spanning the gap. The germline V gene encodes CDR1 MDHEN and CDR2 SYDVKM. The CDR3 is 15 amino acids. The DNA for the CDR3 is TGTGCCTTCAGTTTTGTAGGGGTCGGGGGTACTGAAGCTTTCTTT. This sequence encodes CAFSFVGVGGTEAFF. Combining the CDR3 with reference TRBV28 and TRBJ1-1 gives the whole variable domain DVKVTQSSRYLVKRTGEKVFLECVQDMDHENMFWYRQDPGLGLRLIYFSYDVKMKEKGDIPEGYSVSREKKERFSLILESASTNQTSMYLCAFSFVGVGGTEAFFGQGTRLTVV.

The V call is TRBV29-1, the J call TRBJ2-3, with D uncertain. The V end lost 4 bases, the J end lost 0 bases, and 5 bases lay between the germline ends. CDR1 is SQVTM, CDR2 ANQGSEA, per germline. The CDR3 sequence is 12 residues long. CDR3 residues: CSVASSTDTQYF. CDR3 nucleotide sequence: TGCAGCGTTGCTTCTAGCACAGATACGCAGTATTTT.

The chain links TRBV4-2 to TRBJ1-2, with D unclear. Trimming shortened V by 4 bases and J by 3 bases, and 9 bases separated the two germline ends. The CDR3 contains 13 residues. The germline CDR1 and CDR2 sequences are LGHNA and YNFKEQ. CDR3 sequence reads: CASSPSRDYGYTF. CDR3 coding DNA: TGTGCCAGCAGCCCCTCCCGGGACTATGGCTACACCTTC.

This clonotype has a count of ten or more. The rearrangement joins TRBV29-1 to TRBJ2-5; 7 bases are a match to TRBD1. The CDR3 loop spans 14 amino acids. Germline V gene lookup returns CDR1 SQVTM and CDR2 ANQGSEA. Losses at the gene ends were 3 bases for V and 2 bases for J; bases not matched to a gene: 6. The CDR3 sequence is CSVDHDRVQETQYF. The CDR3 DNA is TGCAGCGTTGACCACGACAGGGTACAAGAGACCCAGTACTTC.

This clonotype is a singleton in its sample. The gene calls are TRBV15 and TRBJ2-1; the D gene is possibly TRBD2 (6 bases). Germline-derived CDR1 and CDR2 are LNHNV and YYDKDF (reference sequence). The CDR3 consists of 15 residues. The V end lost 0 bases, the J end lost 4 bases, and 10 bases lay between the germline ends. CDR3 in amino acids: CATSRDGAGYNEQFF. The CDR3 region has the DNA TGTGCCACCAGCAGAGATGGCGCGGGATACAATGAGCAGTTCTTC.

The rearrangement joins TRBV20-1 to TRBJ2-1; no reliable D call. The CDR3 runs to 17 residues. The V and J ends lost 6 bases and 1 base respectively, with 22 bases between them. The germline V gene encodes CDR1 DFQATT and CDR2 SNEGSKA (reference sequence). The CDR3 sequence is CSALSWPGAWSYNEQFF. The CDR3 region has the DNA TGCAGTGCCTTATCTTGGCCGGGCGCGTGGTCCTACAATGAGCAGTTCTTC.

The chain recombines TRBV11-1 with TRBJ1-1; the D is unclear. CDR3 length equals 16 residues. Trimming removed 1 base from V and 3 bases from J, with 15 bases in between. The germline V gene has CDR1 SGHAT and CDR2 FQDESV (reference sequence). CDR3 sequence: CASSLERPVEDTEAFF. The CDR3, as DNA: TGTGCCAGCAGCTTAGAACGGCCAGTGGAAGACACTGAAGCTTTCTTT.

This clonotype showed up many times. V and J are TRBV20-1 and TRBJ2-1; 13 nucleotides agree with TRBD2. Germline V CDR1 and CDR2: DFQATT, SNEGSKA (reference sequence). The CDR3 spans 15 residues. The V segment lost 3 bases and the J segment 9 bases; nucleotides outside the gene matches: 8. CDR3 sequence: CSASGTSGDPPEQFF. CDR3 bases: TGCAGTGCTAGCGGGACTAGCGGGGACCCTCCTGAGCAGTTCTTC.

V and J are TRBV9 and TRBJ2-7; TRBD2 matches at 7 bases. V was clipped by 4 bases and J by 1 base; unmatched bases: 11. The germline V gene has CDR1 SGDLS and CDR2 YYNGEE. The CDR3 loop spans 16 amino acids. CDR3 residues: CASSSGAGLESYEQYF. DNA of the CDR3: TGTGCCAGCAGCTCCGGGGCCGGACTAGAGTCCTACGAGCAGTACTTC.

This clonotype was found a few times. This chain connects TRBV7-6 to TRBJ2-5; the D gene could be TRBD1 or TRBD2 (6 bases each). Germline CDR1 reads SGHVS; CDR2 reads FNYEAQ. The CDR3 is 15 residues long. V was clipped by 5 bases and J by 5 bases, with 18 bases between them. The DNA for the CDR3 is TGTGCCAGCAGCCCAAAAGTTCAGGGGAGGGAGACCCAGTACTTC. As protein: CASSPKVQGRETQYF.

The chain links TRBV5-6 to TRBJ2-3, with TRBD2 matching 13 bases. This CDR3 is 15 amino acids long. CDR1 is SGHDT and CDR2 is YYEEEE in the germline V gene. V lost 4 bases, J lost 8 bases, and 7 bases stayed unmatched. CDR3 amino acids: CASSQLAGGPGTQYF. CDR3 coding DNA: TGTGCCAGCAGCCAACTAGCGGGGGGGCCAGGTACGCAGTATTTT. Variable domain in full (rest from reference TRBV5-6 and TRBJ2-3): DAGVTQSPTHLIKTRGQQVTLRCSPKSGHDTVSWYQQALGQGPQFIFQYYEEEERQRGNFPDRFSGHQFPNYSSELNVNALLLGDSALYLCASSQLAGGPGTQYFGPGTRLTVL.

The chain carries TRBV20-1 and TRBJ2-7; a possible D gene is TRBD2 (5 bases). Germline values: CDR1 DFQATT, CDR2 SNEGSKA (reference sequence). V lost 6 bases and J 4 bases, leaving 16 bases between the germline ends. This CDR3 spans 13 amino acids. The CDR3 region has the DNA TGCAGTGCCTCCCCGGGTAGGGAGTACGAGCAGTACTTC. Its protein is CSASPGREYEQYF.

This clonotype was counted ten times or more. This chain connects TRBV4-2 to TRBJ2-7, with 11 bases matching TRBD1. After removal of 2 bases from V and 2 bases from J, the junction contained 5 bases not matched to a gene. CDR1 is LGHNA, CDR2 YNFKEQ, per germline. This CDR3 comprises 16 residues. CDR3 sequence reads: CASSQPGTGGPYEQYF. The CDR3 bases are TGTGCCAGCAGCCAACCTGGGACAGGGGGTCCCTACGAGCAGTACTTC.

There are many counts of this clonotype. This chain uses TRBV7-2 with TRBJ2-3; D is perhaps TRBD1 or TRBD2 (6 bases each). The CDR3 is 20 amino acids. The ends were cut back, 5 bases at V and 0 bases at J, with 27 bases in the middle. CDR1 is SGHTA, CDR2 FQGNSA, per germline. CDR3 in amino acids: CASSGGPAATFLDSTDTQYF. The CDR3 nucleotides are TGTGCCAGCAGCGGGGGGCCAGCGGCGACATTCCTAGATAGCACAGATACGCAGTATTTT.

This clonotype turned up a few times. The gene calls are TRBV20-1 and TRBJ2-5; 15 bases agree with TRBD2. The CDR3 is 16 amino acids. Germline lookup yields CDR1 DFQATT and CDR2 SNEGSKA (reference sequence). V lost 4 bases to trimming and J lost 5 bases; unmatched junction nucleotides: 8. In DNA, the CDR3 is TGCAGTGCTAAGGGGACTAGCGGGGGGTACATGGAGACCCAGTACTTC. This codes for CSAKGTSGGYMETQYF.

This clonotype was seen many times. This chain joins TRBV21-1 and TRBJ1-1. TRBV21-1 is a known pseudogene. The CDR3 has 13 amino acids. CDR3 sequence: CASSDRWNTEAFF. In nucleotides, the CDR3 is TGTGCCAGCAGCGATAGGTGGAACACTGAAGCTTTCTTT.

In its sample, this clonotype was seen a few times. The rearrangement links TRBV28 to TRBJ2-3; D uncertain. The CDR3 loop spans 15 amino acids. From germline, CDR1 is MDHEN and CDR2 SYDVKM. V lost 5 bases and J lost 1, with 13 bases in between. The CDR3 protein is CASSLTFSGTDTQYF. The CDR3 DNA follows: TGTGCCAGCAGTCTCACATTCTCGGGCACAGATACGCAGTATTTT.

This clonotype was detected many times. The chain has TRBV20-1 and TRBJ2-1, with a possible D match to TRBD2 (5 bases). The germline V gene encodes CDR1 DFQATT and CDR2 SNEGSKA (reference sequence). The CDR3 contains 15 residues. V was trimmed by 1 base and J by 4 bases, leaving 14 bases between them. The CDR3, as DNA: TGCAGTGCTAGAGGCTACTTGCGGGTTTACAATGAGCAGTTCTTC. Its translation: CSARGYLRVYNEQFF.

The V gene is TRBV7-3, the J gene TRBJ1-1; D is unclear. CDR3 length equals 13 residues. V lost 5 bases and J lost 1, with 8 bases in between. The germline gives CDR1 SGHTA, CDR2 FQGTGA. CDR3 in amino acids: CASSANRNTEAFF. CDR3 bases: TGTGCCAGCAGCGCAAACAGGAACACTGAAGCTTTCTTT.

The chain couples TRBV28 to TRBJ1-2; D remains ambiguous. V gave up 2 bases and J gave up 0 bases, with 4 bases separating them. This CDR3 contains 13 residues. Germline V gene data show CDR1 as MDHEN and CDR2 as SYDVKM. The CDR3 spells CASSLQTNYGYTF. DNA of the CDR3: TGTGCCAGCAGTTTACAGACTAACTATGGCTACACCTTC.